This is a list of T cell receptor beta chains from one sample in a study of blood T cell repertoires in COVID-19. Data came from immunoSEQ multiplex PCR; TCRdb stores just in-frame clones and leaves some out. The top ten clones hold under 7.5% of a sample with under 85,000 clones, roughly four fifths of them seen once. The sample taken for sequencing was peripheral blood. The receptors were gathered from a man aged 25 to 40 with COVID-19, enrolled during active disease. The CDR3 runs from the conserved cysteine through the conserved F or W. Each record gives: J gene, V gene, CDR3 protein.

TRBJ1-2,TRBV25-1,CASSEYITGSAGYTF
TRBJ1-5,TRBV29-1,CSALTGFNQPQHF
TRBJ1-1,TRBV3-1/TRBV3-2,CASSHSSRDSGTEAFF
TRBJ2-7,TRBV15,CATSREVGGPSYEQYF
TRBJ2-5,TRBV2,CASSRTGPQETQYF
TRBJ2-7,TRBV6-2/TRBV6-3,CASSRTRTYEQYF
TRBJ2-7,TRBV30,CAWRSSGRSSYEQYF
TRBJ2-7,TRBV4-2,CASSQDSEQRISYEQYF
TRBJ2-1,TRBV30,CAWSNSGGTNEQFF
TRBJ2-2,TRBV7-8,CASTTLAGVTTGELFF
TRBJ2-1,TRBV28,CASRPSGSYNEQFF
TRBJ2-1,TRBV6-5,CASTLALYNEQFF
TRBJ2-3,TRBV19,CASSIRGTDTQYF
TRBJ2-1,TRBV19,CASSLRGGINNEQFF
TRBJ2-2,TRBV27,CASSGGLDRVTGELFF
TRBJ2-3,TRBV12-5,CASGLGNADTQYF
TRBJ2-1,TRBV27,CASSSLAAGAAMHEQFF
TRBJ2-7,TRBV2,CASSPGGGNYEQYF
TRBJ1-1,TRBV29-1,CSVDTRGAFF
TRBJ2-7,TRBV7-2,CASSPSRDTYEQYF
TRBJ2-7,TRBV5-1,CASSSSYEQYF
TRBJ2-3,TRBV7-3,CASSLKGIGLAGDTQYF
TRBJ1-1,TRBV6-5,CASSYSGGYSTEAFF
TRBJ1-1,TRBV28,CASSTPSVMNTEAFF
TRBJ1-1,TRBV20-1,CSARAGESAFF
TRBJ2-3,TRBV18,CASSRDFGDTDTQYF
TRBJ2-1,TRBV5-4,CASSLDSNEQFF
TRBJ2-1,TRBV3-1/TRBV3-2,CASSQAGGRLRNEQFF
TRBJ1-1,TRBV4-3,CASSQERNTEAFF
TRBJ2-1,TRBV28,CASSLLGSGRGNEQFF
TRBJ1-2,TRBV27,CASRQGHYGYTF
TRBJ2-2,TRBV4-3,CASSQAVAGGSSGELFF
TRBJ2-7,TRBV7-9,CASSPDRALYEQYF
TRBJ2-5,TRBV7-2,CASNPDSGDQYF
TRBJ2-3,TRBV5-6,CASSLGVSAGGRADTQYF
TRBJ1-4,TRBV9,CASSAQGATNEKLFF
TRBJ2-3,TRBV7-3,CATLVGGGEPTDTQYF
TRBJ1-1,TRBV6-5,CASSKQGAGATEAFF
TRBJ1-5,TRBV19,CASSDRGVSQPQHF
TRBJ1-2,TRBV7-8,CASSPGTADGGYTF
TRBJ1-2,TRBV28,CASSLSGGAGGYTF
TRBJ2-3,TRBV27,CASSFAPSGGRVGDTQYF
TRBJ2-7,TRBV7-9,CASSLEILAAQPSSEQYF
TRBJ1-1,TRBV3-1/TRBV3-2,CASSHGTGMNTEAFF
TRBJ2-1,TRBV21-1,CASSPKRGYNEQFF
TRBJ1-6,TRBV7-6,CASSLFPRGLDSPLHF
TRBJ1-5,TRBV15,CATSRGQPNQPQHF
TRBJ1-3,TRBV5-1,CASNTGQRNSGNTIYF
TRBJ2-1,TRBV10-2,CASQPRDRGAPGGNEQFF
TRBJ2-1,TRBV2,CASTSYNEQFF
TRBJ2-7,TRBV5-5,CASSLTSGMSYEQYF
TRBJ2-7,TRBV14,CASAPRPGTSATPYEQYF
TRBJ2-1,TRBV6-5,CASRTGEDEQFF